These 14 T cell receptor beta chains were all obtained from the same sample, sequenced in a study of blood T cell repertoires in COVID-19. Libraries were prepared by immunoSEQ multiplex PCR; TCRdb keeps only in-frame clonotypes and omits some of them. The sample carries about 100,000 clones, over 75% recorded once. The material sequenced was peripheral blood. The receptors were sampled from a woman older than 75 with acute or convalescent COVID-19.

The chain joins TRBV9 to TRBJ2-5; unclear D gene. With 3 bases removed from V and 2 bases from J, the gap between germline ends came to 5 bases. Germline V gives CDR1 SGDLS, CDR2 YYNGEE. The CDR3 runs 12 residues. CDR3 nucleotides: TGTGCCAGCAGCGGAGCTCAAGAGACCCAGTACTTC. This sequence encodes CASSGAQETQYF. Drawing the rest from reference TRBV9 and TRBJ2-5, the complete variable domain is DSGVTQTPKHLITATGQRVTLRCSPRSGDLSVYWYQQSLDQGLQFLIQYYNGEERAKGNILERFSAQQFPDLHSELNLSSLELGDSALYFCASSGAQETQYFGPGTRLLVL.

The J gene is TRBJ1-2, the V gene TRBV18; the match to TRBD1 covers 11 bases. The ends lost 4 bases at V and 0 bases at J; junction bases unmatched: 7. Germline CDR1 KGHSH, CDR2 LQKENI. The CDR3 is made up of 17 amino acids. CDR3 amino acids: CASSRLGQGGPNYGYTF. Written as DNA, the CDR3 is TGTGCCAGCTCACGTCTGGGACAGGGGGGCCCTAACTATGGCTACACCTTC.

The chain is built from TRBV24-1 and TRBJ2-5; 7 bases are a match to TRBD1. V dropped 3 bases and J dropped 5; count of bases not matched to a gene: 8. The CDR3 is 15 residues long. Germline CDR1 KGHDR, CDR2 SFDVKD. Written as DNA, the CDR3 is TGTGCCACCAGTGATCCCCGGGACAGCTGGGAGACCCAGTACTTC. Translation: CATSDPRDSWETQYF.

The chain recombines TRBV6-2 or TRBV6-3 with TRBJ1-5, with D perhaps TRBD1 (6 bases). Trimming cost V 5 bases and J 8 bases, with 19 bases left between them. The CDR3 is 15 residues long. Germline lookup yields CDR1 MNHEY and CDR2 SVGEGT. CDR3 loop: CASSPRGPGIKPQHF. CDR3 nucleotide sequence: TGTGCCAGCAGTCCCAGGGGCCCTGGCATCAAGCCCCAGCATTTT.

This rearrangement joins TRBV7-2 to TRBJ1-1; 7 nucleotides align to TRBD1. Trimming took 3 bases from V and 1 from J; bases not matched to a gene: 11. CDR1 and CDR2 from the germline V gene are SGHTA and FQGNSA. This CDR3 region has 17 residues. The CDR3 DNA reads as TGTGCCAGCAGCTTGATTCCGGGACAGAGATCGAACACTGAAGCTTTCTTT. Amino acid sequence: CASSLIPGQRSNTEAFF.

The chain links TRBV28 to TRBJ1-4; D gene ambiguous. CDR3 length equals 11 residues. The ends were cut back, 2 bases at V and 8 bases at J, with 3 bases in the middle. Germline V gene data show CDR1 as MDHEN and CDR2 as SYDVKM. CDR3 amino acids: CASSLPEKLFF. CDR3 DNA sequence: TGTGCCAGCAGTTTACCGGAAAAACTGTTTTTT. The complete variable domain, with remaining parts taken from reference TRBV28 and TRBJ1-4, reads DVKVTQSSRYLVKRTGEKVFLECVQDMDHENMFWYRQDPGLGLRLIYFSYDVKMKEKGDIPEGYSVSREKKERFSLILESASTNQTSMYLCASSLPEKLFFGSGTQLSVL.

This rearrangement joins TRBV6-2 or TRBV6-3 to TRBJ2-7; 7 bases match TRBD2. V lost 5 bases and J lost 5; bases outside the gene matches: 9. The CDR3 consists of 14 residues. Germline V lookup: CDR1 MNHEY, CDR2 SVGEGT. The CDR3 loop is CASSPGLYRHEQYF. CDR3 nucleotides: TGTGCCAGCAGTCCGGGACTATATCGTCACGAGCAGTACTTC.

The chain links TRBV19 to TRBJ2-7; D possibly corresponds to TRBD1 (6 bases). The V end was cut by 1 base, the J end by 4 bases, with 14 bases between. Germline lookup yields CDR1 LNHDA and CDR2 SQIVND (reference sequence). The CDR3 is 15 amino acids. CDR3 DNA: TGTGCCAGTAGTATAGTGCCAGGGGAAGGGTACGAGCAGTACTTC. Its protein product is CASSIVPGEGYEQYF.

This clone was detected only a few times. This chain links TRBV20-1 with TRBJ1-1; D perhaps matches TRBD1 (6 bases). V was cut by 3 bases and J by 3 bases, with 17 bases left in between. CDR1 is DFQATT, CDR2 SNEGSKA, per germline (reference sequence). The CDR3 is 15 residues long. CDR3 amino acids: CSASGGFRFDTEAFF. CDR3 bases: TGCAGTGCTAGTGGGGGCTTCAGGTTCGACACTGAAGCTTTCTTT.

The CDR3 loop reads CASSLVGTGQPQHF. DNA of the CDR3: TGTGCCAGCAGCTTAGTAGGGACAGGGCAGCCCCAGCATTTT. J is TRBJ1-5 and V is TRBV7-2, with 9 positions matching TRBD1. Germline loops: CDR1 SGHTA, CDR2 FQGNSA. The CDR3 spans 14 residues. With 1 base clipped from V and 7 bases from J, the junction kept 2 bases outside the gene matches.

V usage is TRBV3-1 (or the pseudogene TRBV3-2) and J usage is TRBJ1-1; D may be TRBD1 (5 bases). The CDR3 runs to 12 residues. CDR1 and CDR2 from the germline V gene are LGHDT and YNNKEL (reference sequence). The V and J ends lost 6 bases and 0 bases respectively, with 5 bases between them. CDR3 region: CASRGLNTEAFF. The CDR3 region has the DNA TGTGCCAGCAGGGGGCTGAACACTGAAGCTTTCTTT.

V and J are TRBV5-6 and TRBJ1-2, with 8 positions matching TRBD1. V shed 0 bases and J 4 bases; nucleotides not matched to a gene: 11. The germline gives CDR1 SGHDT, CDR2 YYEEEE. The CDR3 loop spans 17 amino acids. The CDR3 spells CASSLVGQASATYGYTF. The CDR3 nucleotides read TGTGCCAGCAGCTTGGTGGGACAGGCGTCGGCTACCTATGGCTACACCTTC.

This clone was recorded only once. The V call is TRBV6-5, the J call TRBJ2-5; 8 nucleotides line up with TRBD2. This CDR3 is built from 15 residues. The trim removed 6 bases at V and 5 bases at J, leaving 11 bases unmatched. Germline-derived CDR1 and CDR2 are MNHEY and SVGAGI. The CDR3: CASRLGTSTRETQYF. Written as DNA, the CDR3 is TGTGCCAGCAGGCTCGGGACTAGTACCCGCGAGACCCAGTACTTC.

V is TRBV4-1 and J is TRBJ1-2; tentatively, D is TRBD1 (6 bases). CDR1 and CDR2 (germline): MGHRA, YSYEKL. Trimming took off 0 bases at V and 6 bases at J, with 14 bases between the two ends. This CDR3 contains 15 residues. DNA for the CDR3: TGCGCCAGCAGCCAAGATAGGGGGAGTATGGATGGCTACACCTTC. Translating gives CASSQDRGSMDGYTF.